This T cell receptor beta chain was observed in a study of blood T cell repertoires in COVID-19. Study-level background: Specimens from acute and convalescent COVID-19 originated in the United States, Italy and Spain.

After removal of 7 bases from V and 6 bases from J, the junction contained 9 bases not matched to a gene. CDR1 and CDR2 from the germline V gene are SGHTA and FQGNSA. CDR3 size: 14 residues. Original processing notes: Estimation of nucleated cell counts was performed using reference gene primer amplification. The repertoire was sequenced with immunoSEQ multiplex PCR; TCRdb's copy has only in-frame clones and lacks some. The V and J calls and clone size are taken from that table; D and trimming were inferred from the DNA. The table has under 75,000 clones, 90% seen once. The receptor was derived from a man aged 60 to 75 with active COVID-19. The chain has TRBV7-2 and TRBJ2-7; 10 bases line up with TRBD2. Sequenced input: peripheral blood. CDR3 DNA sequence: TGTGCCAGCACCTCGGGTAGCGGGAGGACCGAGCAGTACTTC. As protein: CASTSGSGRTEQYF. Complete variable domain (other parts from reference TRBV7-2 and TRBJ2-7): GAGVSQSPSNKVTEKGKDVELRCDPISGHTALYWYRQSLGQGLEFLIYFQGNSAPDKSGLPSDRFSAERTGGSVSTLTIQRTQQEDSAVYLCASTSGSGRTEQYFGPGTRLTVT.